Listed below are T cell receptor beta chains from one sample, sequenced in a study of CD8+ T cells in alopecia areata. The protocol was immunoSEQ multiplex PCR, while the TCRdb copy is restricted to in-frame clones and leaves out a portion. The sample consists of some 110,000 clones, approximately 52% of them appearing once. The source material was CD8+ T cells sorted from blood, sampled at week 4, from a patient treated with tofacitinib. The receptors come from a human donor with alopecia areata. Both conserved end residues are part of each CDR3. A D gene is named only where the DNA matches it firmly. Only some rows state a clone size, as once, few, many or a class for expanded clones.

d_gene: NA
j_gene: TRBJ2-1
v_gene: TRBV29-1
abundance: NA
CDR3aa: CSLRGNNEQFF
CDR3nt: TGCAGCCTAAGGGGAAACAATGAGCAGTTCTTC

d_gene: NA
j_gene: TRBJ2-5
v_gene: TRBV7-9
abundance: NA
CDR3aa: CASSLEGRQETQYF
CDR3nt: TGTGCCAGCAGCTTAGAGGGTCGCCAAGAGACCCAGTACTTC

d_gene: NA
j_gene: TRBJ2-1
v_gene: TRBV29-1
abundance: once
CDR3aa: CSVEGVSEKEGRGDNEQFF
CDR3nt: TGCAGCGTTGAAGGTGTTTCGGAGAAAGAGGGGAGAGGGGACAATGAGCAGTTCTTC

d_gene: NA
j_gene: TRBJ2-5
v_gene: TRBV14
abundance: NA
CDR3aa: CASSQDWGGETQYF
CDR3nt: TGTGCCAGCAGCCAAGACTGGGGGGGCGAGACCCAGTACTTC

d_gene: TRBD2
j_gene: TRBJ2-5
v_gene: TRBV7-9
abundance: NA
CDR3aa: CASSTSSGEETQYF
CDR3nt: TGTGCCAGCAGCACATCAAGCGGGGAAGAGACCCAGTACTTC

d_gene: NA
j_gene: TRBJ2-7
v_gene: TRBV29-1
abundance: NA
CDR3aa: CSVVHRSYEQYF
CDR3nt: TGCAGCGTTGTCCACCGCTCCTACGAGCAGTACTTC

d_gene: NA
j_gene: TRBJ2-7
v_gene: TRBV30
abundance: once
CDR3aa: CAWADVAYEQYF
CDR3nt: TGTGCCTGGGCAGACGTGGCCTACGAGCAGTACTTC

d_gene: TRBD1
j_gene: TRBJ2-5
v_gene: TRBV30
abundance: NA
CDR3aa: CAWTGGEETQYF
CDR3nt: TGTGCCTGGACAGGGGGAGAAGAGACCCAGTACTTC

d_gene: NA
j_gene: TRBJ2-1
v_gene: TRBV27
abundance: NA
CDR3aa: CASSLSPGSSYNEQFF
CDR3nt: TGTGCCAGCAGTTTATCGCCAGGGAGCTCCTACAATGAGCAGTTCTTC

d_gene: NA
j_gene: TRBJ1-6
v_gene: TRBV18
abundance: few
CDR3aa: CASSPRGSSYNSPLHF
CDR3nt: TGTGCCAGCTCACCAAGGGGAAGCTCCTATAATTCACCCCTCCACTTT

d_gene: NA
j_gene: TRBJ1-3
v_gene: TRBV15
abundance: NA
CDR3aa: CATSTSLGNTIYF
CDR3nt: TGTGCCACATCGACAAGTCTTGGAAACACCATATATTTT

d_gene: TRBD1
j_gene: TRBJ1-1
v_gene: TRBV30
abundance: NA
CDR3aa: CAWSVRDSTEAFF
CDR3nt: TGTGCCTGGAGTGTACGGGACAGCACTGAAGCTTTCTTT

d_gene: NA
j_gene: TRBJ1-6
v_gene: TRBV7-3
abundance: many
CDR3aa: CASSFGTLASPLHF
CDR3nt: TGTGCCAGCAGCTTCGGGACACTAGCGTCGCCCCTCCACTTT

d_gene: NA
j_gene: TRBJ1-5
v_gene: TRBV5-1
abundance: NA
CDR3aa: CASSLDGTGPQHF
CDR3nt: TGCGCCAGCAGCTTGGACGGGACGGGGCCCCAGCATTTT

d_gene: TRBD1
j_gene: TRBJ1-2
v_gene: TRBV11-3
abundance: NA
CDR3aa: CASSSTGQNGYTF
CDR3nt: TGTGCCAGCAGCTCGACAGGGCAGAATGGCTACACCTTC

d_gene: NA
j_gene: TRBJ2-7
v_gene: TRBV29-1
abundance: NA
CDR3aa: CSVWTESYEQYF
CDR3nt: TGCAGCGTTTGGACCGAATCCTACGAGCAGTACTTC

d_gene: TRBD2
j_gene: TRBJ2-3
v_gene: TRBV27
abundance: NA
CDR3aa: CASRAGGLDTQYF
CDR3nt: TGTGCCAGCAGGGCGGGGGGGCTGGATACGCAGTATTTT

d_gene: TRBD2
j_gene: TRBJ2-5
v_gene: TRBV29-1
abundance: NA
CDR3aa: CSVEEAGEFQETQYF
CDR3nt: TGCAGCGTTGAGGAAGCGGGGGAGTTCCAAGAGACCCAGTACTTC

d_gene: TRBD2
j_gene: TRBJ2-3
v_gene: TRBV30
abundance: once
CDR3aa: CAIAAGDGDTQYF
CDR3nt: TGTGCCATAGCAGCGGGGGATGGAGATACGCAGTATTTT

d_gene: NA
j_gene: TRBJ2-7
v_gene: TRBV25-1
abundance: NA
CDR3aa: CASRGLGDPYEQYF
CDR3nt: TGTGCCAGCAGGGGGTTAGGGGATCCCTACGAGCAGTACTTC

d_gene: NA
j_gene: TRBJ1-1
v_gene: TRBV30
abundance: NA
CDR3aa: CACQVAGVGGAFF
CDR3nt: TGTGCCTGTCAAGTTGCAGGGGTTGGCGGAGCTTTCTTT

d_gene: TRBD1
j_gene: TRBJ1-1
v_gene: TRBV7-9
abundance: NA
CDR3aa: CASSSPGGSTEAFF
CDR3nt: TGTGCCAGCAGTTCTCCAGGGGGTTCCACTGAAGCTTTCTTT

d_gene: NA
j_gene: TRBJ2-3
v_gene: TRBV2
abundance: NA
CDR3aa: CASSEWDTTDTQYF
CDR3nt: TGTGCCAGCAGTGAATGGGACACCACAGATACGCAGTATTTT

d_gene: NA
j_gene: TRBJ2-7
v_gene: TRBV7-9
abundance: NA
CDR3aa: CASSLDNRPYEQYF
CDR3nt: TGTGCCAGCAGCTTAGATAACAGACCCTACGAGCAGTACTTC

d_gene: NA
j_gene: TRBJ2-3
v_gene: TRBV27
abundance: NA
CDR3aa: CASSLLAHTDTQYF
CDR3nt: TGTGCCAGCAGTTTACTGGCCCACACAGATACGCAGTATTTT

d_gene: TRBD1
j_gene: TRBJ1-1
v_gene: TRBV11-2
abundance: NA
CDR3aa: CASSLFDRALFGTEAFF
CDR3nt: TGTGCCAGCAGCTTATTCGACAGGGCCCTGTTTGGAACTGAAGCTTTCTTT

d_gene: TRBD2
j_gene: TRBJ2-3
v_gene: TRBV4-2
abundance: NA
CDR3aa: CASSYQRGRGSDTQYF
CDR3nt: TGTGCCAGCAGCTACCAGCGGGGGCGGGGATCAGATACGCAGTATTTT

d_gene: NA
j_gene: TRBJ2-3
v_gene: TRBV9
abundance: NA
CDR3aa: CASSADNPPDTQYF
CDR3nt: TGTGCCAGCAGCGCTGACAACCCGCCAGATACGCAGTATTTT

d_gene: NA
j_gene: TRBJ2-7
v_gene: TRBV2
abundance: NA
CDR3aa: CASRDHTGQYF
CDR3nt: TGTGCCAGCAGGGATCACACTGGGCAGTACTTC

d_gene: NA
j_gene: TRBJ1-1
v_gene: TRBV29-1
abundance: NA
CDR3aa: CSVENWTEAFF
CDR3nt: TGCAGCGTTGAAAATTGGACTGAAGCTTTCTTT

d_gene: NA
j_gene: TRBJ2-7
v_gene: TRBV27
abundance: NA
CDR3aa: CASSLIETPYEQYF
CDR3nt: TGTGCCAGCAGTTTGATTGAGACCCCCTACGAGCAGTACTTC

d_gene: NA
j_gene: TRBJ2-5
v_gene: TRBV25-1
abundance: few
CDR3aa: CASSGRTGRGETQYF
CDR3nt: TGTGCCAGCAGTGGCCGGACAGGGAGGGGAGAGACCCAGTACTTC

d_gene: NA
j_gene: TRBJ1-2
v_gene: TRBV30
abundance: NA
CDR3aa: CAWSGTGLNDGYGYTF
CDR3nt: TGTGCCTGGAGCGGCACCGGACTGAATGACGGCTATGGCTACACCTTC

d_gene: TRBD1
j_gene: TRBJ2-7
v_gene: TRBV4-1
abundance: NA
CDR3aa: CASSSGQGEYEQYF
CDR3nt: TGCGCCAGCAGCTCGGGACAGGGGGAGTACGAGCAGTACTTC

d_gene: NA
j_gene: TRBJ2-3
v_gene: TRBV21-1
abundance: NA
CDR3aa: CASSPRWVNRYTDTQYF
CDR3nt: TGTGCCAGCAGCCCCCGTTGGGTGAATCGCTACACAGATACGCAGTATTTT

d_gene: TRBD2
j_gene: TRBJ2-7
v_gene: TRBV30
abundance: NA
CDR3aa: CAWSVVAGPYEQYF
CDR3nt: TGTGCCTGGAGTGTGGTAGCGGGCCCCTACGAGCAGTACTTC

d_gene: NA
j_gene: TRBJ1-6
v_gene: TRBV2
abundance: NA
CDR3aa: CARKSPKSSYNSPLHF
CDR3nt: TGTGCCAGAAAAAGTCCGAAGAGCTCCTATAATTCACCCCTCCACTTT

d_gene: NA
j_gene: TRBJ2-7
v_gene: TRBV6-5
abundance: NA
CDR3aa: CAGIHEQYF
CDR3nt: TGTGCAGGTATTCACGAGCAGTACTTC

d_gene: NA
j_gene: TRBJ1-5
v_gene: TRBV5-6
abundance: few
CDR3aa: CASSLGVQPQHF
CDR3nt: TGTGCCAGCAGCTTGGGGGTTCAGCCCCAGCATTTT

d_gene: NA
j_gene: TRBJ1-2
v_gene: TRBV23-1
abundance: NA
CDR3aa: CASSQSGRNYGYTF
CDR3nt: TGCGCCAGCAGTCAATCGGGGCGGAACTATGGCTACACCTTC

d_gene: NA
j_gene: TRBJ2-7
v_gene: TRBV29-1
abundance: few
CDR3aa: CSTTGTYSYEQYF
CDR3nt: TGCAGCACAACCGGGACCTATTCCTACGAGCAGTACTTC